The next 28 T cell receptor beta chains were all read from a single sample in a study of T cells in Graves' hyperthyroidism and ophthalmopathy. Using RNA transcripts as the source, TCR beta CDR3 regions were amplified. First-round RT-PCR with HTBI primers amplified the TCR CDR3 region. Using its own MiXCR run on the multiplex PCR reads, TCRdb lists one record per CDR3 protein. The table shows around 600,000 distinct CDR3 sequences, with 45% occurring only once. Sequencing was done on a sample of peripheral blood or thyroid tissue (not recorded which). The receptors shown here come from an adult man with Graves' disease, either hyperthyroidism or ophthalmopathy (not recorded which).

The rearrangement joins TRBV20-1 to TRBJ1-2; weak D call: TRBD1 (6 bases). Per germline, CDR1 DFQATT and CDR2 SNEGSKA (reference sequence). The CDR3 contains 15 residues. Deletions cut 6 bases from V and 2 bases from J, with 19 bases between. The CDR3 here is CSASSTGQFNYGYTF. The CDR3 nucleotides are TGCAGTGCCAGCAGCACCGGACAGTTCAACTATGGCTACACCTTC.

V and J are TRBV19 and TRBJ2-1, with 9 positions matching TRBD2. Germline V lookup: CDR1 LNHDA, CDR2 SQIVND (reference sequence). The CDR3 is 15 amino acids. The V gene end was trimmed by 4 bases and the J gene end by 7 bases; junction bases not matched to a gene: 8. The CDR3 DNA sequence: TGTGCCAGTAGTACGGTGACTAGCGGTATGAATGAGCAGTTCTTC. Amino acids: CASSTVTSGMNEQFF.

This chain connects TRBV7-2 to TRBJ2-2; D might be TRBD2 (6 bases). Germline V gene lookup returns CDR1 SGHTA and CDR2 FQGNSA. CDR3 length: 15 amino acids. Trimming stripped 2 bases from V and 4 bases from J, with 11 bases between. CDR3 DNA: TGTGCCAGCAGCTTATGGGGGACTGGCACCGGGGAGCTGTTTTTT. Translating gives CASSLWGTGTGELFF.

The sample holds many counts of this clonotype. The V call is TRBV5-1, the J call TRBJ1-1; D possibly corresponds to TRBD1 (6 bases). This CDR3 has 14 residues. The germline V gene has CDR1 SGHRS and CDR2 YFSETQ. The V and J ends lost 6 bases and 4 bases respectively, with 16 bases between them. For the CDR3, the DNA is TGCGCCAGCAACCAGGGGTCCACAATCACTGAAGCTTTCTTT. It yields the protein CASNQGSTITEAFF.

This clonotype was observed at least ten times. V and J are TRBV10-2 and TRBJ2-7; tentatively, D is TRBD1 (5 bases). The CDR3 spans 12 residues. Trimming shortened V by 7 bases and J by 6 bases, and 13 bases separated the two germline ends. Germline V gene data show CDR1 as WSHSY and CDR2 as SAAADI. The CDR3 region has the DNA TGCGCCAGCAATAAGGGGTCAGGCGAGCAGTACTTC. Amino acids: CASNKGSGEQYF.

The CDR3 bases are TGTGCCAGCAGTTACCAAGACAGGACCTATGGCTACACCTTC. This codes for CASSYQDRTYGYTF. This sequence joins TRBV2 and TRBJ1-2, with D tentatively TRBD1 (6 bases). The CDR3 length is 14 residues. Germline V lookup: CDR1 SNHLY, CDR2 FYNNEI. V dropped 5 bases and J dropped 4 bases, with 14 bases sitting between them.

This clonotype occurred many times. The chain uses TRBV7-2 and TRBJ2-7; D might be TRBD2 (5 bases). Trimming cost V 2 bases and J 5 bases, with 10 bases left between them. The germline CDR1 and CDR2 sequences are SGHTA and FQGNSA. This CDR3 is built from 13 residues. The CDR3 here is CASSLPADDEQYF. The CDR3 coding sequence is TGTGCCAGCAGCTTACCAGCGGACGACGAGCAGTACTTC. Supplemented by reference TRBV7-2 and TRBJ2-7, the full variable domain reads GAGVSQSPSNKVTEKGKDVELRCDPISGHTALYWYRQSLGQGLEFLIYFQGNSAPDKSGLPSDRFSAERTGGSVSTLTIQRTQQEDSAVYLCASSLPADDEQYFGPGTRLTVT.

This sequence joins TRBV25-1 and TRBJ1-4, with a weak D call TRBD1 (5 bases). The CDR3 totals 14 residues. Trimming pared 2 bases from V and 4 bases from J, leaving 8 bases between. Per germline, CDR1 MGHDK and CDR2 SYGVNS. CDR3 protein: CASSEKGSNEKLFF. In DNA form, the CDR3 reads TGTGCCAGCAGTGAAAAGGGGAGTAATGAAAAACTGTTTTTT. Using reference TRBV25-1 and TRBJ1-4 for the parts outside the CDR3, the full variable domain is EADIYQTPRYLVIGTGKKITLECSQTMGHDKMYWYQQDPGMELHLIHYSYGVNSTEKGDLSSESTVSRIRTEHFPLTLESARPSHTSQYLCASSEKGSNEKLFFGSGTQLSVL.

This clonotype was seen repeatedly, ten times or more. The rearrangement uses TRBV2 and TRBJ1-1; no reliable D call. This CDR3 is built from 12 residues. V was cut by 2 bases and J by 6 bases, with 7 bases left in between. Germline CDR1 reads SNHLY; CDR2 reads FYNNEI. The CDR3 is CASSEWVAEAFF. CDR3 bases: TGTGCCAGCAGTGAATGGGTAGCTGAAGCTTTCTTT.

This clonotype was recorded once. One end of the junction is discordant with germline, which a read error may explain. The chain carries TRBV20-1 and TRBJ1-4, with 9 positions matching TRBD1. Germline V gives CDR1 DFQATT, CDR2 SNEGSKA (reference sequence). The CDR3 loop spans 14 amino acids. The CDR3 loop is CSEAGGQGVEKLLF. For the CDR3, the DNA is TGCAGTGAAGCGGGGGGACAGGGTGTTGAAAAACTGCTTTTT.

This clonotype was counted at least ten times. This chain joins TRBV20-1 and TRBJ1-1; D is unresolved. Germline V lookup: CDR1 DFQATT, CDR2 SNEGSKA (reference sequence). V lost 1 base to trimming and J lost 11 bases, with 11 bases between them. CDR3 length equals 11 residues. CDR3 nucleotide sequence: TGCAGTGCTAGAGGGGCTGTTTCCGCTTTCTTT. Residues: CSARGAVSAFF.

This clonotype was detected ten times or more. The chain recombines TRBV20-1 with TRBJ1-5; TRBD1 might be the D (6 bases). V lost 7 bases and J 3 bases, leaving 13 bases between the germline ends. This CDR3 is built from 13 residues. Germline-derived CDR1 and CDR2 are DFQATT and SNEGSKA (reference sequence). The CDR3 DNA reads TGCAGTGTTTCACAGGGTCTCAATCAGCCCCAGCATTTT. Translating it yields CSVSQGLNQPQHF.

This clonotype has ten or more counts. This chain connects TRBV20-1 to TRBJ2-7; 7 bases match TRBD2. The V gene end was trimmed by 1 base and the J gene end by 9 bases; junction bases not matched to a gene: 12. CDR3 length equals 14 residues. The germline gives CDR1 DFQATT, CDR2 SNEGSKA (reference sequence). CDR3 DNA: TGCAGTGCTAGAGCGTATTCTAGCGGTTTGGGGCAGTACTTC. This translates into CSARAYSSGLGQYF.

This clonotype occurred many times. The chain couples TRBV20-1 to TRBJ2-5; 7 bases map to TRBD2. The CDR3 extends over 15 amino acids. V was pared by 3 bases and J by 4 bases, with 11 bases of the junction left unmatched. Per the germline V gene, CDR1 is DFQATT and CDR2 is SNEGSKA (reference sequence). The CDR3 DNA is TGCAGTGCTAGCCCCCTAGCGGAGGGAGGAGAGACCCAGTACTTC. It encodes CSASPLAEGGETQYF.

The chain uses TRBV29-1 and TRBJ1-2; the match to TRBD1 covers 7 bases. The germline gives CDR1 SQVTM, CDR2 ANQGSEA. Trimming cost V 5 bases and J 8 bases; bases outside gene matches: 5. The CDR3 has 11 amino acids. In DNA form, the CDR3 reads TGCAGCGTTCGACAGGGAATCGGCTACACCTTC. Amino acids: CSVRQGIGYTF. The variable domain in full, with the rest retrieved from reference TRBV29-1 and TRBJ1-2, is SAVISQKPSRDICQRGTSLTIQCQVDSQVTMMFWYRQQPGQSLTLIATANQGSEATYESGFVIDKFPISRPNLTFSTLTVSNMSPEDSSIYLCSVRQGIGYTFGSGTRLTVV.

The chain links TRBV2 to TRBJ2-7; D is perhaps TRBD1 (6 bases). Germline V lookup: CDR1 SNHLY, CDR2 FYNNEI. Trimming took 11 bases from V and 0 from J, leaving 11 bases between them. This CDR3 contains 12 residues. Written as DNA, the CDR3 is TGTGCCTTGGCGGACAGCTCCTACGAGCAGTACTTC. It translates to CALADSSYEQYF. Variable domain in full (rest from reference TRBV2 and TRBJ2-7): EPEVTQTPSHQVTQMGQEVILRCVPISNHLYFYWYRQILGQKVEFLVSFYNNEISEKSEIFDDQFSVERPDGSNFTLKIRSTKLEDSAMYFCALADSSYEQYFGPGTRLTVT.

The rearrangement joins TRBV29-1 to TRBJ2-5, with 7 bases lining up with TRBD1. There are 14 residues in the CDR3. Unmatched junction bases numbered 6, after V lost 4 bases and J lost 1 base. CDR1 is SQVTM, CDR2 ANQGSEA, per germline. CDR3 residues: CSVARTGLQETQYF. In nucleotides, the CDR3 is TGCAGCGTTGCCCGGACAGGTCTCCAAGAGACCCAGTACTTC.

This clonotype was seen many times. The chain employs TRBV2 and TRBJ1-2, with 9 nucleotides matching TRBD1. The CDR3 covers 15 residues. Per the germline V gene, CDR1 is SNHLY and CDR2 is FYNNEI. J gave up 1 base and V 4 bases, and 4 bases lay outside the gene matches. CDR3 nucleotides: TGTGCCAGCAGTGGGACAGGGGATTATAACTATGGCTACACCTTC. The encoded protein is CASSGTGDYNYGYTF.

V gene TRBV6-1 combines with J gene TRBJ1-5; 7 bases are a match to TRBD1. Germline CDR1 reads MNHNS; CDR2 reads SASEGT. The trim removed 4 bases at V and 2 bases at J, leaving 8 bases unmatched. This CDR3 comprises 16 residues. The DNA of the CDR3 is TGTGCCAGCAGTGCCTTGAGACAGGGTGGCAATCAGCCCCAGCATTTT. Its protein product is CASSALRQGGNQPQHF.

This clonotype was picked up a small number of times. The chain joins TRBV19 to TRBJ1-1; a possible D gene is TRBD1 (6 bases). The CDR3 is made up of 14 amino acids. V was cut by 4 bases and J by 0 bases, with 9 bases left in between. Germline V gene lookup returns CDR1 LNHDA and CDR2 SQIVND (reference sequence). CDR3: CASSRDTLNTEAFF. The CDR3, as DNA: TGTGCCAGTAGTAGGGACACATTGAACACTGAAGCTTTCTTT.

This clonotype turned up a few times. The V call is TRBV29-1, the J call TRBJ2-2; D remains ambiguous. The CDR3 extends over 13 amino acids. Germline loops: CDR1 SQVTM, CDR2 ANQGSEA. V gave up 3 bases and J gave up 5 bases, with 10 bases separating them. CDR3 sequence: CSVDAYQTGELFF. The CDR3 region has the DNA TGCAGCGTTGATGCTTATCAAACCGGGGAGCTGTTTTTT.

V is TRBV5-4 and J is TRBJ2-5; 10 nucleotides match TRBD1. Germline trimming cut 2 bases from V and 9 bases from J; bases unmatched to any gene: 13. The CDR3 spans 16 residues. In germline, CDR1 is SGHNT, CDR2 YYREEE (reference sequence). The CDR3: CASSLGDRGRNQPQYF. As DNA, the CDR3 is TGTGCCAGCAGCTTAGGGGACAGGGGTCGCAATCAGCCCCAGTACTTC.

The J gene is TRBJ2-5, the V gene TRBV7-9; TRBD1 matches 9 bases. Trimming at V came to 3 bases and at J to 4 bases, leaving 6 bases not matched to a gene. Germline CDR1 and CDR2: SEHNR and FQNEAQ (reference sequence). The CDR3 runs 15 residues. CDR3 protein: CASSFRDRVGETQYF. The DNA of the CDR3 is TGTGCCAGCAGCTTCCGGGACAGGGTGGGAGAGACCCAGTACTTC. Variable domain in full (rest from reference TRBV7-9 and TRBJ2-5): DTGVSQNPRHKITKRGQNVTFRCDPISEHNRLYWYRQTLGQGPEFLTYFQNEAQLEKSRLLSDRFSAERPKGSFSTLEIQRTEQGDSAMYLCASSFRDRVGETQYFGPGTRLLVL.

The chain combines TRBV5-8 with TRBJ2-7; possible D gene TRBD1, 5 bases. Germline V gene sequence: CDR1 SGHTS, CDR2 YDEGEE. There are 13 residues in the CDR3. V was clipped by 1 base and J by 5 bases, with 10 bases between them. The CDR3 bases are TGTGCCAGCAGCTTGTCTGGGGCCCACGAGCAGTACTTC. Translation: CASSLSGAHEQYF.

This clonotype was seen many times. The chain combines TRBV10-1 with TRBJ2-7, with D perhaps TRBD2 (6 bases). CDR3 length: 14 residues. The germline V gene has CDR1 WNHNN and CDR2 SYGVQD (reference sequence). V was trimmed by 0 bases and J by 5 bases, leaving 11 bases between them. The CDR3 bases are TGCGCCAGCAGTGAGTCGATGTCTAGCGACGAGCAGTACTTC. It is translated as CASSESMSSDEQYF.

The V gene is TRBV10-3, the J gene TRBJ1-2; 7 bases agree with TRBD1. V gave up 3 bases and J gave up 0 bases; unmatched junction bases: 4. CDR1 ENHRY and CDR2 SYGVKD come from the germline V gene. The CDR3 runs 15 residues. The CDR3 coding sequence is TGTGCCATCAGTGAACGACAGGGTTCTAACTATGGCTACACCTTC. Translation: CAISERQGSNYGYTF.

The CDR3 nucleotides read TGTGCCAGCAGTTTATGGGGCAGGGGCCAACCATGGCACGAGCAGTACTTC. This sequence encodes CASSLWGRGQPWHEQYF. J is TRBJ2-7 and V is TRBV27, with D maybe TRBD1 (6 bases). The ends were cut back, 1 base at V and 5 bases at J, with 21 bases in the middle. CDR1 is MNHEY and CDR2 is SMNVEV in the germline V gene (reference sequence). The CDR3 runs to 17 residues.

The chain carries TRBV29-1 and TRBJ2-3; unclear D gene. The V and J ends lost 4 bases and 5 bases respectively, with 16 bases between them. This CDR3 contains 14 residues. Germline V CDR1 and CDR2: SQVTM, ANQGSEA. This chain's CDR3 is CSVVQTLAVDTQYF. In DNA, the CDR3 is TGCAGCGTTGTACAGACCCTGGCTGTAGATACGCAGTATTTT.